This TCR beta chain emerged from a study of control samples from healthy donors and cancer patients. The germline CDR1 and CDR2 sequences are KGHSH and LQKENI. The CDR3 loop spans 15 amino acids. Unmatched junction bases numbered 8, after V lost 3 bases and J lost 3 bases. This clone was detected once. Method: immunoSEQ multiplex PCR; TCRdb's copy keeps in-frame clones and lacks some. Of 100,000 to 150,000 clones in the sample, 75% to 95% were seen once. This chain connects TRBV18 to TRBJ2-7, with 7 positions matching TRBD2. The clonotype originates from a middle-aged man in good health. The sequenced sample was blood. Here the CDR3 reads CASSPRGGAGYEQYF. CDR3 nucleotides: TGTGCCAGCTCACCCCGGGGAGGGGCGGGCTACGAGCAGTACTTC.